Below, 3 T cell receptor beta chains from the same sample are listed, as sequenced in a study of cytomegalovirus exposure and HLA in healthy donors. With 60 Vbeta and 13 Jbeta primers, the PCR was carried out. Repertoires were generated with immunoSEQ multiplex PCR, while TCRdb's copy carries only in-frame clones and drops some. The table shows 200,000 to 300,000 clones, with just under 85% occurring only once. Sequencing used PBMCs. These receptors were obtained from a woman aged 40 to 50 in good health and CMV-seropositive.

This clone has just a few counts. This sequence joins TRBV2 and TRBJ1-4, with a weak D call TRBD1 (6 bases). The V and J ends lost 7 bases and 0 bases respectively, with 12 bases between them. Germline loops: CDR1 SNHLY, CDR2 FYNNEI. This CDR3 contains 15 residues. The CDR3 spells CASTGDTSTNEKLFF. The CDR3 bases are TGTGCCAGCACCGGGGACACCTCAACTAATGAAAAACTGTTTTTT.

The V call is TRBV6-6, the J call TRBJ2-4, with 14 nucleotides matching TRBD2. Germline V CDR1 and CDR2: MNHNY, SVGAGI (reference sequence). This CDR3 contains 16 residues. V shed 6 bases, J shed 9 bases, and the junction held 10 bases outside the gene matches. The CDR3 nucleotides are TGTGCCAGCAGGCCGACTAGCGGGAGGGATCGGCCCATTCAGTACTTC. It codes for CASRPTSGRDRPIQYF.

The chain joins TRBV11-2 to TRBJ1-1, with TRBD1 matching over 10 bases. Germline loops: CDR1 SGHAT, CDR2 FQNNGV. There are 13 residues in the CDR3. The V segment lost 5 bases and the J segment 6 bases; nucleotides outside the gene matches: 3. The CDR3 DNA sequence: TGTGCCAGCAGCCCTGACAGGGGGCCTGAAGCTTTCTTT. Translated: CASSPDRGPEAFF.